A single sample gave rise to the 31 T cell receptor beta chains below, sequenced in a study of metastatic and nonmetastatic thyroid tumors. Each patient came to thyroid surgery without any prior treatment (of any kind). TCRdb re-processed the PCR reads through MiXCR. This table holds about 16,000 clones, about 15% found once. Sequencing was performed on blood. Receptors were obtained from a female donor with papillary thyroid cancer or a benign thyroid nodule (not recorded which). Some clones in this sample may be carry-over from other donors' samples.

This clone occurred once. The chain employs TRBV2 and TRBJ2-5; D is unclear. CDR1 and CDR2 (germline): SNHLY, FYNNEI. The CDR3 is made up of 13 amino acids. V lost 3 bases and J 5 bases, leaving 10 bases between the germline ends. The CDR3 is CASSDSLGETQYF. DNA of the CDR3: TGTGCCAGCAGTGATTCCCTGGGGGAGACCCAGTACTTC.

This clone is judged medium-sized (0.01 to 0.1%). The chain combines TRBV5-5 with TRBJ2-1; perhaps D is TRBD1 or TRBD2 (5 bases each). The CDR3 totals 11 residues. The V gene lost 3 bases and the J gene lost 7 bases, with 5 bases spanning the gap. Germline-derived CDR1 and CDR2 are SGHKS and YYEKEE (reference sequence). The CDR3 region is CASSWGNEQFF. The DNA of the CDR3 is TGTGCCAGCAGCTGGGGGAATGAGCAGTTCTTC. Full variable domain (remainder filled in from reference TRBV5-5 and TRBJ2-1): DAGVTQSPTHLIKTRGQQVTLRCSPISGHKSVSWYQQVLGQGPQFIFQYYEKEERGRGNFPDRFSARQFPNYSSELNVNALLLGDSALYLCASSWGNEQFFGPGTRLTVL.

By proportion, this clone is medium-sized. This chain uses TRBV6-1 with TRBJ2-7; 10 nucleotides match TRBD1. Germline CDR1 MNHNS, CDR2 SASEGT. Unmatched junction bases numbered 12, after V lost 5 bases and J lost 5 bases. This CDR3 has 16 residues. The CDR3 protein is CASSWYYGTGDHEQYF. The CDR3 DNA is TGTGCCAGCAGTTGGTACTACGGGACAGGGGATCACGAGCAGTACTTC.

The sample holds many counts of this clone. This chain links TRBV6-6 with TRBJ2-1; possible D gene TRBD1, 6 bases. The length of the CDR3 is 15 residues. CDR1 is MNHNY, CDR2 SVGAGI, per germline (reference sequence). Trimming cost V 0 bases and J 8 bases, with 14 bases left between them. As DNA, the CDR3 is TGTGCCAGCAGTTACTCGCCACAGGGTGGCTATGAGCAGTTCTTC. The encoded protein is CASSYSPQGGYEQFF.

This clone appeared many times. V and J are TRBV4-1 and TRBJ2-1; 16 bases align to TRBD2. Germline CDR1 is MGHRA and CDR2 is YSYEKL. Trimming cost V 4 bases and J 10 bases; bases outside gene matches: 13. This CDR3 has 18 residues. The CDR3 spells CASSRFSGTSGGAREQFF. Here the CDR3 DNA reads TGCGCCAGCAGCCGGTTTTCCGGGACTAGCGGGGGGGCCCGGGAGCAGTTCTTC.

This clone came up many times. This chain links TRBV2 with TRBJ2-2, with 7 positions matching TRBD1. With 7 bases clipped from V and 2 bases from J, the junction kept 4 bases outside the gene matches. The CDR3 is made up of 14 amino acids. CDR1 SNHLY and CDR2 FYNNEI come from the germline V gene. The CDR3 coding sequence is TGTGCCAGCAAACAGGGGTCAAACACCGGGGAGCTGTTTTTT. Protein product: CASKQGSNTGELFF.

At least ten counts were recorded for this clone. The CDR3 spells CSARDGNQPQHF. The DNA for the CDR3 is TGCAGTGCTAGGGACGGGAATCAGCCCCAGCATTTT. The chain employs TRBV20-1 and TRBJ1-5; D remains ambiguous. Per the germline V gene, CDR1 is DFQATT and CDR2 is SNEGSKA (reference sequence). The CDR3 covers 12 residues. With 3 bases removed from V and 4 bases from J, the gap between germline ends came to 7 bases.

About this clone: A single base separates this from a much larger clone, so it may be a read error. The DNA of the CDR3 is TGTGCCAGCAGCTCAGGAGGGGTACTCAGCACAGATACGCAGTATTTT. It translates to CASSSGGVLSTDTQYF. V and J are TRBV7-2 and TRBJ2-3; tentatively, D is TRBD2 (6 bases). The germline CDR1 and CDR2 sequences are SGHTA and FQGNSA. This CDR3 is built from 16 residues. Trimming pared 4 bases from V and 0 bases from J, leaving 14 bases between.

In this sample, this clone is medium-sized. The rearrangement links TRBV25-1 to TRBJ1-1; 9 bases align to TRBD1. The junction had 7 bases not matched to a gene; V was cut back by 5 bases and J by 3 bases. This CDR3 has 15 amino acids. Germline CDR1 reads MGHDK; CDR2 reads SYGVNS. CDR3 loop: CASSNTGGGDTEAFF. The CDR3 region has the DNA TGTGCCAGCAGTAATACAGGGGGCGGTGACACTGAAGCTTTCTTT.

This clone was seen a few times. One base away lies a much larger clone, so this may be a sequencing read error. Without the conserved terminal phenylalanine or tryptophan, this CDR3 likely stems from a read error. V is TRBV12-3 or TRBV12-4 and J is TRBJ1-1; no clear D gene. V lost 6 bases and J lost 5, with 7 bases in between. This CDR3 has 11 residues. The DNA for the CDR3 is TGTGCCAGCAGCCGACGGACTGAAGCTTTCCTT. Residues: CASSRRTEAFL.

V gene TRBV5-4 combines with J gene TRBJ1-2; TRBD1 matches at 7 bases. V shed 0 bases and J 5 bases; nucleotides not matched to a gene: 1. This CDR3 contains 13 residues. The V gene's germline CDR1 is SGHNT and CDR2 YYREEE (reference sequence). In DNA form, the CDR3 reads TGTGCCAGCAGCTTGGCAGGGGGATATGGCTACACCTTC. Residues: CASSLAGGYGYTF.

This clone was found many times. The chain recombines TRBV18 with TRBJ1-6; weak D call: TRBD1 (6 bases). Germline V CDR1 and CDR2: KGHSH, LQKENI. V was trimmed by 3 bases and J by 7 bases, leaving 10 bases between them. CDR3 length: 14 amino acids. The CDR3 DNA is TGTGCCAGCTCACCCGACAGGTTAAATTCACCCCTCCACTTT. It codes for CASSPDRLNSPLHF.

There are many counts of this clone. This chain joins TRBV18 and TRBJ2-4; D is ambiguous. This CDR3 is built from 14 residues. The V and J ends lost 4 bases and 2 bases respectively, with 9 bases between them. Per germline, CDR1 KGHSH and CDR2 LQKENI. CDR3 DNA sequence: TGTGCCAGCTCACTACCGAGTACCAAAAACATTCAGTACTTC. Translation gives CASSLPSTKNIQYF.

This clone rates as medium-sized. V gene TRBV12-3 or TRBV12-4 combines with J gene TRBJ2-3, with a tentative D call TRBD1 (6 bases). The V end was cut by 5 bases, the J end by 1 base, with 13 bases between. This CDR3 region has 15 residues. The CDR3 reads CASSPSEGGTDTQYF. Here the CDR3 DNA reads TGTGCCAGCAGTCCCTCAGAGGGGGGCACAGATACGCAGTATTTT.

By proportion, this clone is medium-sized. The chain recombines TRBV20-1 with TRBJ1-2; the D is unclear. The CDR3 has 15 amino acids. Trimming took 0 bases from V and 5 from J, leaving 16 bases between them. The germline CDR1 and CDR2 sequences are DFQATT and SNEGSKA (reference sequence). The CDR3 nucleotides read TGCAGTGCTAGAGATCCGGGCAACCCACTTTATGGCTACACCTTC. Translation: CSARDPGNPLYGYTF.

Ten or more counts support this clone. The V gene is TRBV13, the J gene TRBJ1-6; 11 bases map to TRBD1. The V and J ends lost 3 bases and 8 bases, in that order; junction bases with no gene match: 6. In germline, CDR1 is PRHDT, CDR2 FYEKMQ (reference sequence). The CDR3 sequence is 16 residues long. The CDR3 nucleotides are TGTGCCAGCAGCTTCCGGACAGGGGGCGCGCATTCACCCCTCCACTTT. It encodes CASSFRTGGAHSPLHF.

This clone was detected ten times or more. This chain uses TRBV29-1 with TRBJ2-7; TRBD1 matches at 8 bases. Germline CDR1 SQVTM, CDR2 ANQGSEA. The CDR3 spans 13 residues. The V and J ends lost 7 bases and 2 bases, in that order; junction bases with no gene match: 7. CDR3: CSALDRATYEQYF. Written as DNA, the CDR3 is TGCAGCGCTTTGGACAGGGCGACCTACGAGCAGTACTTC.

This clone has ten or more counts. The CDR3: CASSQEGRLAAYEQYF. In nucleotides, the CDR3 is TGTGCCAGCAGCCAAGAAGGGAGACTAGCGGCCTACGAGCAGTACTTC. The chain is built from TRBV4-2 and TRBJ2-7; 9 bases map to TRBD2. The ends lost 0 bases at V and 2 bases at J; junction bases unmatched: 5. This CDR3 comprises 16 residues. The germline V gene encodes CDR1 LGHNA and CDR2 YNFKEQ.

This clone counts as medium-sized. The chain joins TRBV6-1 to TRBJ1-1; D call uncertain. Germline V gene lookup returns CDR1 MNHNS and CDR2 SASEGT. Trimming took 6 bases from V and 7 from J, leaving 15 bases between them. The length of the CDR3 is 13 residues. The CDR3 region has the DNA TGTGCCAGCAGACCTTTAACGCCTAATGAAGCTTTCTTT. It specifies CASRPLTPNEAFF.

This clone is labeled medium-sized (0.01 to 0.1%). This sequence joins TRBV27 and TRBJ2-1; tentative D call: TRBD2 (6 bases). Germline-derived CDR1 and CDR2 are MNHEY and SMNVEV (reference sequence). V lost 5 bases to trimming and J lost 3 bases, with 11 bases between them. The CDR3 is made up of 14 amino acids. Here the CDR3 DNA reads TGTGCCAGCAGTAGGACTACTAACTACAATGAGCAGTTCTTC. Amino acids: CASSRTTNYNEQFF.

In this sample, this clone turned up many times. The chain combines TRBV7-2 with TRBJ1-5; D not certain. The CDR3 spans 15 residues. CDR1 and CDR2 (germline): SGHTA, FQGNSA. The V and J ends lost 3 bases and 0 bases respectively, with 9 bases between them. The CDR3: CASSFVADSNQPQHF. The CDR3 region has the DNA TGTGCCAGCAGCTTCGTCGCTGATAGCAATCAGCCCCAGCATTTT.

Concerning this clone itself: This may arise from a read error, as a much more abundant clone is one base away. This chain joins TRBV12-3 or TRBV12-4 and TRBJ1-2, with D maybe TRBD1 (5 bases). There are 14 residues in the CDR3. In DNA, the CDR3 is TGTGCCAGCAGCCTTCTCCGGGGGGGGGACGGCTCCACCTTC. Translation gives CASSLLRGGDGSTF.

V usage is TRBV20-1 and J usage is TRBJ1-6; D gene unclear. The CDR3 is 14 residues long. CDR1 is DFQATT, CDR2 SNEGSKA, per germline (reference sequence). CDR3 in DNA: TGCAGGGCCGCCGGAAAGCCTCCTAATTCACCCCTCCACTTT. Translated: CRAAGKPPNSPLHF.

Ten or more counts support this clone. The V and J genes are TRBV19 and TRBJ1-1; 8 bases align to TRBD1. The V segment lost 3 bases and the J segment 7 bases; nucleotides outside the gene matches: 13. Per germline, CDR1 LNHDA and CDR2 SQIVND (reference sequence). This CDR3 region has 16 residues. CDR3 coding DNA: TGTGCCAGTAGTATCGGGACCGACAGGGGTGGGCATGAAGCTTTCTTT. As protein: CASSIGTDRGGHEAFF. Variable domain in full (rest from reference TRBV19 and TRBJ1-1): DGGITQSPKYLFRKEGQNVTLSCEQNLNHDAMYWYRQDPGQGLRLIYYSQIVNDFQKGDIAEGYSVSREKKESFPLTVTSAQKNPTAFYLCASSIGTDRGGHEAFFGQGTRLTVV.

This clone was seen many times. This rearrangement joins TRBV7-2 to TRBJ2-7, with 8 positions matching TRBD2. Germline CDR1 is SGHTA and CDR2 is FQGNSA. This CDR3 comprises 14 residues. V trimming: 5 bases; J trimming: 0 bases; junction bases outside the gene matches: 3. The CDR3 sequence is CASSAGLASYEQYF. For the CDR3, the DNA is TGTGCCAGCAGCGCCGGACTAGCCTCCTACGAGCAGTACTTC.

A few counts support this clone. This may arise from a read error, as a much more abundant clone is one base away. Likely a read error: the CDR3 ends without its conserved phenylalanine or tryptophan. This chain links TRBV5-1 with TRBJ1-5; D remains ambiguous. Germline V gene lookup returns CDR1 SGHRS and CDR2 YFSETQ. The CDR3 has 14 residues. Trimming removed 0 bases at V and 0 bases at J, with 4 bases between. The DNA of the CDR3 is TGCGCCAGCAGCTTGGACTTTAGCAATCAGCCCCAGCATCTT. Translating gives CASSLDFSNQPQHL.

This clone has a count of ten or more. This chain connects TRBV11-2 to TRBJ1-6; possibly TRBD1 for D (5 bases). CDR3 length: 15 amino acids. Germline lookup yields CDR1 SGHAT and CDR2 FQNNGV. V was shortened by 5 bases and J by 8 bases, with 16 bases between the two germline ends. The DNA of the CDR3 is TGTGCCAGCAGCACCTTAGGGGAGTGGGATTCACCCCTCCACTTT. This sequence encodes CASSTLGEWDSPLHF.

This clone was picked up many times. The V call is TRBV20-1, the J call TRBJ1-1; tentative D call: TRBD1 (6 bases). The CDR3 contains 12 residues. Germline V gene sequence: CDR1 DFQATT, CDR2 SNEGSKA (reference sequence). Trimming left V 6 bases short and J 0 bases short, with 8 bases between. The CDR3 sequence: CSARTVNTEAFF. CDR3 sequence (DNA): TGCAGTGCCAGGACAGTGAACACTGAAGCTTTCTTT.

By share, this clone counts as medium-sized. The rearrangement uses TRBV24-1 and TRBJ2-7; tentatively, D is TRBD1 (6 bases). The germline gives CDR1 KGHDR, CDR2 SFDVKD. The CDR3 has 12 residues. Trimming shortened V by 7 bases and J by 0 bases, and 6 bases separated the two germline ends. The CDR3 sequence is CATRDSSYEQYF. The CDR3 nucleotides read TGTGCCACCAGGGACAGCTCCTACGAGCAGTACTTC.

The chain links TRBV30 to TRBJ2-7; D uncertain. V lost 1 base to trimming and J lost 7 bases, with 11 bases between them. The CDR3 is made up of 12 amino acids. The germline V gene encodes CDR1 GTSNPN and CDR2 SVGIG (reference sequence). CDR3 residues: CAWSGPGWEQYF. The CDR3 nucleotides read TGTGCCTGGAGTGGCCCAGGTTGGGAGCAGTACTTC.

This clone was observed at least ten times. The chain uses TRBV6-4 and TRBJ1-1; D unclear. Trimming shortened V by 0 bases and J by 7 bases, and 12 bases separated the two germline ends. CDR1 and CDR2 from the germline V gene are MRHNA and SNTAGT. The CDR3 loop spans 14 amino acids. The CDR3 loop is CASSDSAGLGEAFF. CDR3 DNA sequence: TGTGCCAGCAGTGACTCGGCTGGATTGGGTGAAGCTTTCTTT.